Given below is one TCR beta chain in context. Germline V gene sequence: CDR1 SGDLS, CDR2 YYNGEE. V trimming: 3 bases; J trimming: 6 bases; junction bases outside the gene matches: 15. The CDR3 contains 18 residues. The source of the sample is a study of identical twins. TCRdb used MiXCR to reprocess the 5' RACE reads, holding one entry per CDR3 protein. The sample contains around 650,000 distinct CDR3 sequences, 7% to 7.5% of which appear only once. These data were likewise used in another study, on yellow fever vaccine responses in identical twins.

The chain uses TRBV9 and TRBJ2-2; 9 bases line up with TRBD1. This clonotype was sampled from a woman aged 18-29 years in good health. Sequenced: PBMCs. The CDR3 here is CASSAFRVGQGFPGELFF. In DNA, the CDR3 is TGTGCCAGCAGCGCATTTCGAGTGGGACAGGGTTTTCCCGGGGAGCTGTTTTTT.